One and the same sample provided the 29 T cell receptor beta chains below, sequenced in a study of blood T cell repertoires in COVID-19. Here immunoSEQ multiplex PCR was the method, and the copy in TCRdb shows in-frame clones only, minus some. Seen here are about 120,000 clones, 88% observed once, and the top ten hold approximately 1.4%. The specimen was peripheral blood. The receptor set was obtained from a human donor in a cohort sampled during active COVID-19.

This chain joins TRBV29-1 and TRBJ2-3, with 8 bases identical to TRBD2. V lost 3 bases, J lost 1 base, and 0 bases stayed unmatched. Looked up from germline, CDR1 is SQVTM and CDR2 is ANQGSEA. This CDR3 has 13 residues. CDR3 residues: CSVDSGGTDTQYF. The DNA for the CDR3 is TGCAGCGTTGATAGCGGGGGCACAGATACGCAGTATTTT.

J is TRBJ2-7 and V is TRBV27; 8 nucleotides align to TRBD1. CDR3 size: 13 residues. The J segment lost 4 bases and the V segment lost 6 bases, leaving 5 bases of the junction unmatched. Germline V CDR1 and CDR2: MNHEY, SMNVEV (reference sequence). CDR3 DNA: TGTGCCAGCAGGAGACAGGGGACGTACGAGCAGTACTTC. Amino acids: CASRRQGTYEQYF.

The J gene is TRBJ2-5, the V gene TRBV6-5; possible D gene TRBD2, 5 bases. Germline CDR1 MNHEY, CDR2 SVGAGI. Trimming shortened V by 0 bases and J by 5 bases, and 10 bases separated the two germline ends. CDR3 length equals 14 residues. The CDR3 DNA is TGTGCCAGCAGTTACTCCCTAGCAGAGGAGACCCAGTACTTC. This codes for CASSYSLAEETQYF.

The chain combines TRBV15 with TRBJ2-7; 9 positions agree with TRBD1. V lost 5 bases to trimming and J lost 7 bases; unmatched junction nucleotides: 9. Germline V gene sequence: CDR1 LNHNV, CDR2 YYDKDF (reference sequence). The CDR3 extends over 14 amino acids. Here the CDR3 reads CATSPDRGSIEQYF. The CDR3 nucleotides are TGTGCCACCAGCCCGGACAGGGGATCAATTGAGCAGTACTTC.

The chain recombines TRBV2 with TRBJ2-7, with 7 bases aligning to TRBD1. Trimming at V came to 2 bases and at J to 11 bases, leaving 3 bases not matched to a gene. The CDR3 is 11 residues long. Per germline, CDR1 SNHLY and CDR2 FYNNEI. This CDR3 reads CASSERDREYF. The CDR3 DNA is TGTGCCAGCAGTGAACGAGACAGGGAGTACTTC. The full variable domain, in which reference TRBV2 and TRBJ2-7 provide the parts outside the CDR3, is EPEVTQTPSHQVTQMGQEVILRCVPISNHLYFYWYRQILGQKVEFLVSFYNNEISEKSEIFDDQFSVERPDGSNFTLKIRSTKLEDSAMYFCASSERDREYFGPGTRLTVT.

This rearrangement joins TRBV29-1 to TRBJ2-3, with a tentative D call TRBD2 (6 bases). V lost 6 bases to trimming and J lost 5 bases, with 12 bases between them. This CDR3 comprises 12 residues. Germline-derived CDR1 and CDR2 are SQVTM and ANQGSEA. The CDR3 DNA is TGCAGCGTAAACCAGGGAGGAGATACGCAGTATTTT. Residues: CSVNQGGDTQYF.

V usage is TRBV6-5 and J usage is TRBJ2-1; 10 bases map to TRBD1. The length of the CDR3 is 15 residues. Germline V gives CDR1 MNHEY, CDR2 SVGAGI. Trimming took 6 bases from V and 0 from J; bases not matched to a gene: 2. The CDR3 protein is CASRRDRGSYNEQFF. CDR3 coding DNA: TGTGCCAGCAGGAGGGACAGGGGCTCCTACAATGAGCAGTTCTTC.

This chain links TRBV5-4 with TRBJ2-1; 7 bases map to TRBD2. Germline-derived CDR1 and CDR2 are SGHNT and YYREEE (reference sequence). Trimming cost V 3 bases and J 8 bases; bases outside gene matches: 14. The CDR3 runs to 16 residues. CDR3 amino acids: CASSYWTGGREDEQFF. DNA for the CDR3: TGTGCCAGCAGCTACTGGACTGGCGGGAGAGAGGATGAGCAGTTCTTC. Drawing the rest from reference TRBV5-4 and TRBJ2-1, the complete variable domain is ETGVTQSPTHLIKTRGQQVTLRCSSQSGHNTVSWYQQALGQGPQFIFQYYREEENGRGNFPPRFSGLQFPNYSSELNVNALELDDSALYLCASSYWTGGREDEQFFGPGTRLTVL.

The rearrangement links TRBV5-6 to TRBJ1-2; the match to TRBD1 covers 8 bases. After removal of 0 bases from V and 6 bases from J, the junction contained 7 bases not matched to a gene. This CDR3 spans 15 amino acids. From germline, CDR1 is SGHDT and CDR2 YYEEEE. The DNA of the CDR3 is TGTGCCAGCAGCTTGGGACAGGGGCATATTCATGGCTACACCTTC. Residues: CASSLGQGHIHGYTF.

The chain is built from TRBV11-3 and TRBJ2-3, with 9 bases identical to TRBD2. Germline trimming cut 1 base from V and 3 bases from J; bases unmatched to any gene: 8. The germline V gene encodes CDR1 SGHNT and CDR2 YENEEA. This CDR3 is built from 17 residues. Written as DNA, the CDR3 is TGTGCCAGCAGCTTAGGCGCAGCGGCGGGAGGGACAGATACGCAGTATTTT. It specifies CASSLGAAAGGTDTQYF.

The count of this clone is one. The J gene is TRBJ2-5, the V gene TRBV24-1; D perhaps matches TRBD2 (6 bases). Per germline, CDR1 KGHDR and CDR2 SFDVKD. This CDR3 comprises 13 residues. V dropped 7 bases and J dropped 3 bases, with 11 bases sitting between them. CDR3 region: CATSRESEETQYF. Written as DNA, the CDR3 is TGTGCCACCAGCCGGGAGTCCGAAGAGACCCAGTACTTC.

The chain couples TRBV5-1 to TRBJ1-6; 7 bases fit TRBD1. V lost 0 bases to trimming and J lost 13 bases; unmatched junction nucleotides: 7. The germline V gene has CDR1 SGHRS and CDR2 YFSETQ. CDR3 length: 14 amino acids. CDR3 DNA: TGCGCCAGCAGCTTGGATGAGCCAGGGGGGCCCCTCCACTTT. This translates into CASSLDEPGGPLHF. The full variable domain, with the rest looked up from reference TRBV5-1 and TRBJ1-6, is KAGVTQTPRYLIKTRGQQVTLSCSPISGHRSVSWYQQTPGQGLQFLFEYFSETQRNKGNFPGRFSGRQFSNSRSEMNVSTLELGDSALYLCASSLDEPGGPLHFGNGTRLTVT.

The V call is TRBV7-6, the J call TRBJ2-7, with D uncertain. CDR3 length: 15 residues. Looked up from germline, CDR1 is SGHVS and CDR2 is FNYEAQ. Trimming removed 1 base at V and 3 bases at J, with 13 bases between. CDR3 DNA: TGTGCCAGCAGCTTAGGGGCCTTACCAGTCTACGAGCAGTACTTC. Its protein product is CASSLGALPVYEQYF.

The V call is TRBV9, the J call TRBJ2-1, with D possibly TRBD2 on 7 matching bases. V lost 3 bases to trimming and J lost 8 bases, with 18 bases between them. CDR3 size: 15 residues. The germline V gene has CDR1 SGDLS and CDR2 YYNGEE. Here the CDR3 DNA reads TGTGCCAGCAGCGCCGAGGGGGGGAGAAGCGATGAGCAGTTCTTC. Amino acid sequence: CASSAEGGRSDEQFF.

This rearrangement joins TRBV10-3 to TRBJ2-5; no clear D gene. The germline CDR1 and CDR2 sequences are ENHRY and SYGVKD. With 2 bases removed from V and 0 bases from J, the gap between germline ends came to 7 bases. The length of the CDR3 is 14 residues. The CDR3 protein is CAISEGHNQETQYF. Here the CDR3 DNA reads TGTGCCATCAGTGAGGGCCACAACCAAGAGACCCAGTACTTC.

This clone was detected only once. V and J are TRBV5-6 and TRBJ1-1; no reliable D call. CDR3 length: 14 amino acids. V lost 0 bases and J lost 5, with 11 bases in between. Germline CDR1 and CDR2: SGHDT and YYEEEE. CDR3 sequence (DNA): TGTGCCAGCAGCTTGGGAGGGCGAGGGACTGAAGCTTTCTTT. Its protein is CASSLGGRGTEAFF. Looking up the rest from reference TRBV5-6 and TRBJ1-1 gives the full variable domain: DAGVTQSPTHLIKTRGQQVTLRCSPKSGHDTVSWYQQALGQGPQFIFQYYEEEERQRGNFPDRFSGHQFPNYSSELNVNALLLGDSALYLCASSLGGRGTEAFFGQGTRLTVV.

A note on this clone: This same CDR3 is encoded by further DNA sequences in the sample. For the CDR3, the DNA is TGTGCCAGCAGCTCCTCGACAGATACGCAGTATTTT. Its protein is CASSSSTDTQYF. The rearrangement links TRBV5-4 to TRBJ2-3, with no clear D. CDR1 is SGHNT, CDR2 YYREEE, per germline (reference sequence). Trimming cost V 3 bases and J 3 bases, with 5 bases left between them. CDR3 length: 12 residues.

The J gene is TRBJ2-1, the V gene TRBV5-1; the match to TRBD2 covers 7 bases. V dropped 0 bases and J dropped 0; count of bases not matched to a gene: 9. This CDR3 is 18 amino acids long. Germline V CDR1 and CDR2: SGHRS, YFSETQ. In DNA, the CDR3 is TGCGCCAGCAGCTTGGCCATGGGGCGGGGGAGCTCCTACAATGAGCAGTTCTTC. Amino acids: CASSLAMGRGSSYNEQFF.

The V and J genes are TRBV24-1 and TRBJ1-2; weak D call: TRBD1 (6 bases). Trimming removed 1 base at V and 3 bases at J, with 8 bases between. The CDR3 spans 14 residues. CDR1 is KGHDR and CDR2 is SFDVKD in the germline V gene. CDR3 sequence: CATSDFDRYYGYTF. CDR3 DNA: TGTGCCACCAGTGATTTTGACAGGTACTATGGCTACACCTTC.

The J gene is TRBJ2-5, the V gene TRBV5-1; TRBD2 matches at 9 bases. The CDR3 covers 14 residues. Trimming removed 4 bases from V and 4 bases from J; junction bases left unmatched: 5. Per the germline V gene, CDR1 is SGHRS and CDR2 is YFSETQ. The CDR3 sequence is CASSRTSDGETQYF. The CDR3 DNA sequence: TGCGCCAGCAGCCGGACTAGCGACGGAGAGACCCAGTACTTC.

The chain uses TRBV6-5 and TRBJ1-5; a possible D gene is TRBD1 (5 bases). The CDR3 sequence is 15 residues long. CDR1 and CDR2 (germline): MNHEY, SVGAGI. V was trimmed by 7 bases and J by 1 base, leaving 14 bases between them. The CDR3 bases are TGTGCCAGCACAGGGTTGGTAGGGAGCAATCAGCCCCAGCATTTT. Amino acids: CASTGLVGSNQPQHF.

The chain employs TRBV4-2 and TRBJ1-3, with D possibly TRBD1 on 6 matching bases. CDR3 length: 18 amino acids. Trimming stripped 1 base from V and 0 bases from J, with 16 bases between. Germline V gene sequence: CDR1 LGHNA, CDR2 YNFKEQ. CDR3 nucleotide sequence: TGTGCCAGCAGCCAAGGTCAGTCCAGGGGACACTCTGGAAACACCATATATTTT. Translating it yields CASSQGQSRGHSGNTIYF.

This clone appeared once. The chain joins TRBV25-1 to TRBJ2-1, with 9 nucleotides matching TRBD1. The CDR3 totals 15 residues. J was trimmed by 6 bases and V by 1 base; bases with no gene match: 4. The germline gives CDR1 MGHDK, CDR2 SYGVNS. CDR3 in amino acids: CASSESGTGSNEQFF. The CDR3 coding sequence is TGTGCCAGCAGTGAATCGGGGACAGGGTCCAATGAGCAGTTCTTC.

The gene calls are TRBV11-2 and TRBJ2-2, with D perhaps TRBD2 (6 bases). The CDR3 loop spans 15 amino acids. V was trimmed by 1 base and J by 0 bases, leaving 6 bases between them. In germline, CDR1 is SGHAT, CDR2 FQNNGV. The CDR3 nucleotides read TGTGCCAGCAGCTTAGCGGGGGCGAACACCGGGGAGCTGTTTTTT. It specifies CASSLAGANTGELFF.

The chain has TRBV5-5 and TRBJ1-1; TRBD1 is a possible D gene (6 bases). V lost 3 bases and J lost 1, with 10 bases in between. The CDR3 length is 14 residues. Per the germline V gene, CDR1 is SGHKS and CDR2 is YYEKEE (reference sequence). The CDR3 coding sequence is TGTGCCAGCAGCTATTCGGGACAGAACACTGAAGCTTTCTTT. Translated, it gives CASSYSGQNTEAFF.

J is TRBJ1-5 and V is TRBV18; possible D gene TRBD1, 5 bases. The CDR3 covers 16 residues. The V end was cut by 2 bases, the J end by 0 bases, with 11 bases between. Germline V CDR1 and CDR2: KGHSH, LQKENI. The CDR3 loop reads CASSPLGAASNQPQHF. Written as DNA, the CDR3 is TGTGCCAGCTCACCATTAGGGGCAGCTAGCAATCAGCCCCAGCATTTT.

The chain employs TRBV19 and TRBJ1-2, with TRBD1 identical over 8 bases. Germline loops: CDR1 LNHDA, CDR2 SQIVND (reference sequence). V lost 3 bases to trimming and J lost 0 bases; unmatched junction nucleotides: 0. The CDR3 consists of 14 residues. CDR3 loop: CASSMTGANYGYTF. For the CDR3, the DNA is TGTGCCAGTAGTATGACAGGGGCTAACTATGGCTACACCTTC.

A remark on this clone: At one end the junction does not follow the germline gene, possibly because of a read error. The chain has TRBV7-7 and TRBJ2-2; 7 bases are shared with TRBD2. CDR1 and CDR2 from the germline V gene are SSHAT and FNYEAQ (reference sequence). The CDR3 is 16 amino acids. In nucleotides, the CDR3 is TGTGCTAGCAGCCCAACCGGGACTAACCAACCCGGGGAGCTGTTTTTT. This gives the protein CASSPTGTNQPGELFF.

V gene TRBV4-1 combines with J gene TRBJ2-3, with a tentative D call TRBD2 (6 bases). Germline-derived CDR1 and CDR2 are MGHRA and YSYEKL. The CDR3 has 14 residues. Trimming removed 1 base at V and 4 bases at J, with 9 bases between. CDR3 bases: TGCGCCAGCAGCCAAGCGGGGGACCCAGATACGCAGTATTTT. Its translation: CASSQAGDPDTQYF.